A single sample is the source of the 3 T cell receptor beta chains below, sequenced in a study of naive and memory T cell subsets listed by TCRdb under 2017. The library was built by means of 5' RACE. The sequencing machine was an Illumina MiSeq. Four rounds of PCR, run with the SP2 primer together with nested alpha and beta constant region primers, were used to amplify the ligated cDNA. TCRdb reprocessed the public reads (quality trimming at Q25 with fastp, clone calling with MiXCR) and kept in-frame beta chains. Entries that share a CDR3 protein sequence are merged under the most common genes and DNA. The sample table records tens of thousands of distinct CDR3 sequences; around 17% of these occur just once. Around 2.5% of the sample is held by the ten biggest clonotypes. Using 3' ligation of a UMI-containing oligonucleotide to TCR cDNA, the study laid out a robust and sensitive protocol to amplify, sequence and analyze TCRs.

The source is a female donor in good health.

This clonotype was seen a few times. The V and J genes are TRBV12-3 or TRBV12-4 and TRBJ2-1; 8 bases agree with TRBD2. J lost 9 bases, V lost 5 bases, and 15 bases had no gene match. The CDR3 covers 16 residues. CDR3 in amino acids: CASSPRPSGGGGEQFF. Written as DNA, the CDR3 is TGTGCCAGCAGTCCGCGCCCGAGCGGGGGCGGGGGTGAGCAGTTCTTC.

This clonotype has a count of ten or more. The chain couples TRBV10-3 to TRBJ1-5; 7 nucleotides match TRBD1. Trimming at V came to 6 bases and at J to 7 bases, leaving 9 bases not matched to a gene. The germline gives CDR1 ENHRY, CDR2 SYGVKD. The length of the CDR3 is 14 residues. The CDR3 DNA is TGTGCCATCAGCGACTCTCAGGGGGTACAGCCCCAGCATTTT. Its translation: CAISDSQGVQPQHF.

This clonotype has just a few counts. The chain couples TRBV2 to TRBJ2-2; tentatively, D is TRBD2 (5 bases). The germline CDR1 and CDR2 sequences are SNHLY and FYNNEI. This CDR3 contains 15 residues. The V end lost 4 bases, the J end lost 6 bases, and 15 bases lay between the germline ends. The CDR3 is CASSVGSEMAGELFF. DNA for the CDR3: TGTGCCAGCAGTGTAGGGAGTGAGATGGCCGGGGAGCTGTTTTTT.